These T cell receptor beta chains were read from a single sample in a study of beta chain features in type 1 diabetes. Data came from immunoSEQ multiplex PCR; TCRdb stores just in-frame clones and leaves some out. This sample has about 200,000 clones, with 11% found just once. Source material: central memory CD4+ T cells from blood. These receptors were taken from a man younger than 35 in good health. The CDR3 runs from the conserved cysteine through the conserved F or W. D genes are given only for firm matches. Expanded clones are given a class, and other clones once, few, many or no size at all.

j_call,clone_size,v_call,d_call,cdr3_aa,cdr3_nt
TRBJ2-3,many,TRBV7-8,TRBD1,CASSPIGTGRTDTQYF,TGTGCCAGCAGCCCCATCGGGACAGGGAGGACAGATACGCAGTATTTT
TRBJ2-7,.,TRBV5-1,.,CASSLNGEYGYEQYF,TGCGCCAGCAGCTTAAACGGTGAATACGGCTACGAGCAGTACTTC
TRBJ2-7,few,TRBV10-3,.,CAIRGDRDGGRSYEQYF,TGTGCCATCAGGGGGGACAGGGACGGCGGGAGGTCTTACGAGCAGTACTTC
TRBJ2-5,.,TRBV18,.,CASSLNTAYQETQYF,TGTGCCAGCTCACTCAATACAGCCTACCAAGAGACCCAGTACTTC
TRBJ1-3,.,TRBV5-8,.,CASSLVSITGNTIYF,TGTGCCAGCAGCTTGGTATCAATAACTGGAAACACCATATATTTT
TRBJ2-3,few,TRBV2,TRBD1,CASRSTGGRTDTQYF,TGTGCCAGCAGATCTACAGGGGGCCGAACAGATACGCAGTATTTT
TRBJ2-7,few,TRBV4-2,TRBD2,CASGRGGLGYEQYF,TGTGCCAGCGGTCGAGGGGGACTAGGATACGAGCAGTACTTC
TRBJ2-7,.,TRBV4-3,TRBD1,CASSHADRSYEQYF,TGCGCCAGCAGCCATGCGGACAGGTCCTACGAGCAGTACTTC
TRBJ1-2,few,TRBV30,.,CAWSSQGRDYTF,TGTGCCTGGAGTAGCCAGGGAAGGGACTACACCTTC
TRBJ2-1,.,TRBV6-5,TRBD1,CASSHRGRSYNEQFF,TGTGCCAGCAGTCACAGGGGCCGGTCCTACAATGAGCAGTTCTTC
TRBJ2-2,few,TRBV29-1,TRBD1,CSVAKQGPNTGELFF,TGCAGCGTTGCAAAACAGGGGCCGAACACCGGGGAGCTGTTTTTT
TRBJ2-1,many,TRBV7-9,.,CASTLGGSGNEQFF,TGTGCCAGCACCCTGGGGGGATCAGGGAATGAGCAGTTCTTC
TRBJ2-1,.,TRBV19,TRBD1,CASGQGVVNEQFF,TGTGCCAGCGGACAGGGGGTTGTCAATGAGCAGTTCTTC
TRBJ2-7,few,TRBV7-2,.,CASSSHPGYEQYF,TGTGCCAGCAGCTCCCACCCAGGGTACGAGCAGTACTTC
TRBJ1-2,few,TRBV29-1,.,CSADYGQSDGYTF,TGCAGCGCCGACTACGGACAGTCTGATGGCTACACCTTC
TRBJ2-1,few,TRBV6-6,TRBD2,CASSYPGEGRDEQFF,TGTGCCAGCAGTTACCCGGGGGAGGGCCGCGATGAGCAGTTCTTC
TRBJ2-4,.,TRBV7-2,TRBD2,CASSLLAGVGGAKNIQYF,TGTGCCAGCAGCTTGCTAGCGGGGGTCGGTGGGGCCAAAAACATTCAGTACTTC
TRBJ2-6,few,TRBV7-9,.,CASNPGRLSSGANVLTF,TGTGCCAGCAATCCGGGACGCCTCAGCTCTGGGGCCAACGTCCTGACTTTC
TRBJ2-1,.,TRBV7-8,TRBD2,CASSSWTSGSRYNEQFF,TGTGCCAGCAGCTCCTGGACTAGCGGGAGTCGCTACAATGAGCAGTTCTTC
TRBJ2-7,.,TRBV2,.,CASSGDADGQYF,TGTGCCAGCAGTGGCGACGCGGACGGGCAGTACTTC
TRBJ1-1,.,TRBV27,.,CASSPRGGAEAFF,TGTGCCAGCAGTCCACGAGGAGGAGCTGAAGCTTTCTTT
TRBJ2-1,.,TRBV4-1,.,CASSQWQGIRNEQFF,TGCGCCAGCAGCCAATGGCAGGGGATCCGCAATGAGCAGTTCTTC
TRBJ1-3,.,TRBV4-1,.,CASSHEGTSSGNTIYF,TGCGCCAGCAGCCACGAGGGTACCTCCTCTGGAAACACCATATATTTT
TRBJ1-1,.,TRBV6-5,.,CASSYGQRDNTEAFF,TGTGCCAGCAGTTACGGACAGAGGGATAACACTGAAGCTTTCTTT
TRBJ2-7,few,TRBV5-6,TRBD2,CASSSRGLANEQYF,TGTGCCAGCAGCTCGCGCGGACTAGCGAACGAGCAGTACTTC
TRBJ2-1,.,TRBV30,TRBD2,CAWSRLAGGHEQFF,TGTGCCTGGAGTCGGCTAGCGGGAGGGCATGAGCAGTTCTTC
TRBJ1-2,few,TRBV4-2,.,CASSQDTVSGRAVGYTF,TGTGCCAGCAGCCAAGATACTGTTTCTGGACGGGCTGTTGGCTACACCTTC
TRBJ2-1,few,TRBV7-3,.,CASSLTEGRSYNEQFF,TGTGCCAGCAGCTTAACGGAGGGGCGCTCCTACAATGAGCAGTTCTTC
TRBJ2-1,few,TRBV11-2,TRBD2,CASSLTLSGNNEQFF,TGTGCCAGCAGCTTGACTCTGAGCGGGAACAATGAGCAGTTCTTC
TRBJ2-7,.,TRBV7-9,TRBD1,CASSLTGQISYEQYF,TGTGCCAGCAGCTTAACGGGACAGATCTCCTACGAGCAGTACTTC
TRBJ1-1,few,TRBV5-4,.,CASSHPAGREDTEAFF,TGTGCCAGCAGCCACCCGGCAGGGCGAGAGGACACTGAAGCTTTCTTT
TRBJ2-2,few,TRBV11-3,.,CASSLDSQRVNTGELFF,TGTGCCAGCAGCTTAGATTCCCAGCGGGTGAACACCGGGGAGCTGTTTTTT
TRBJ2-5,.,TRBV20-1,TRBD2,CSPAGSETQYF,TGCAGTCCAGCGGGGTCAGAGACCCAGTACTTC
TRBJ1-4,.,TRBV30,.,CAWSVMLNEKLFF,TGTGCCTGGTCCGTCATGCTTAATGAAAAACTGTTTTTT
TRBJ2-2,few,TRBV30,.,CAWSPVRSGELFF,TGTGCCTGGAGTCCCGTACGGTCCGGGGAGCTGTTTTTT
TRBJ2-7,.,TRBV5-1,.,CASSSTGYYEQYF,TGCGCCAGCAGCTCAACAGGGTACTACGAGCAGTACTTC
TRBJ2-2,few,TRBV5-1,.,CASSLRADTGELFF,TGCGCCAGCAGCTTACGAGCGGACACCGGGGAGCTGTTTTTT
TRBJ2-2,many,TRBV15,TRBD1,CATSRPTGAAGELFF,TGTGCCACCAGCAGACCAACAGGGGCGGCCGGGGAGCTGTTTTTT
TRBJ1-2,.,TRBV7-9,TRBD1,CASSPDRGGGYTF,TGTGCCAGCAGCCCGGACAGGGGCGGTGGCTACACCTTC
TRBJ2-7,few,TRBV30,.,CAWSVLGPYEQYF,TGTGCCTGGAGTGTACTGGGCCCCTACGAGCAGTACTTC
TRBJ2-6,.,TRBV18,.,CASSPISSGANVLTF,TGTGCCAGCTCACCAATCAGCTCTGGGGCCAACGTCCTGACTTTC
TRBJ1-1,.,TRBV29-1,.,CSVELLTLNTEAFF,TGCAGCGTTGAACTACTGACTCTTAACACTGAAGCTTTCTTT
TRBJ2-2,few,TRBV9,.,CASSVGVGADLTGELFF,TGTGCCAGCAGCGTAGGCGTCGGGGCGGACCTCACCGGGGAGCTGTTTTTT
TRBJ2-7,many,TRBV5-1,TRBD2,CASSRSAGAYEQYF,TGCGCCAGCAGCCGCTCAGCGGGAGCCTACGAGCAGTACTTC
TRBJ2-3,few,TRBV5-4,.,CASSLARGVSPDTQYF,TGTGCCAGCAGCTTAGCGCGAGGGGTGAGCCCAGATACGCAGTATTTT
TRBJ2-1,few,TRBV27,TRBD1,CASSPPDRASYNEQFF,TGTGCCAGCAGTCCACCCGACAGGGCGTCCTACAATGAGCAGTTCTTC
TRBJ2-1,.,TRBV11-2,TRBD2,CASSLYYRTSGSPFF,TGTGCCAGCAGCCTCTACTACCGGACTAGCGGGAGTCCGTTCTTC
TRBJ2-7,.,TRBV9,.,CASSPGATYEQYF,TGTGCCAGCAGCCCCGGGGCCACGTACGAGCAGTACTTC
TRBJ2-7,.,TRBV4-2,.,CASSQDLDQQYF,TGTGCCAGCAGCCAAGACTTGGACCAGCAGTACTTC
TRBJ1-5,few,TRBV7-2,.,CASSLRGNQPQHF,TGTGCCAGCAGCCTACGAGGGAATCAGCCCCAGCATTTT
TRBJ2-7,.,TRBV11-2,.,CASSLTYEQYF,TGTGCCAGCAGCCTTACCTACGAGCAGTACTTC
TRBJ1-4,few,TRBV10-3,.,CAISESLEKLFF,TGTGCCATCAGTGAGTCGCTGGAAAAACTGTTTTTT
TRBJ2-4,few,TRBV7-2,.,CASSLPLRQDAKNIQYF,TGTGCCAGCAGCTTACCGCTCCGACAGGACGCCAAAAACATTCAGTACTTC
TRBJ1-2,few,TRBV28,.,CASSLEAGYGYTF,TGTGCCAGCAGTTTAGAGGCAGGGTATGGCTACACCTTC
TRBJ2-5,.,TRBV7-8,.,CASSLALRGRSETQYF,TGTGCCAGCAGCTTAGCGCTCCGGGGTAGATCAGAGACCCAGTACTTC